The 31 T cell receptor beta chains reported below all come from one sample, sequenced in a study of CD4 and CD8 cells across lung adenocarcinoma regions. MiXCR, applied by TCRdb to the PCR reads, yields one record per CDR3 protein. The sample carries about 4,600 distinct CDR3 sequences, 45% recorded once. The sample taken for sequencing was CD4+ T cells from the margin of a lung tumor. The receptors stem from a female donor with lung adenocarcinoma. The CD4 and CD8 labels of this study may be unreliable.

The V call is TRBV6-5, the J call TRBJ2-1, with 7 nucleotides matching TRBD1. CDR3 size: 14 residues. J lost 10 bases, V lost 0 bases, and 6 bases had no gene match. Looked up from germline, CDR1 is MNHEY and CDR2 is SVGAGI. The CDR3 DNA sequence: TGTGCCAGCAGTTACTCCGTACAGGGGTACGAGCAGTTCTTC. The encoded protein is CASSYSVQGYEQFF.

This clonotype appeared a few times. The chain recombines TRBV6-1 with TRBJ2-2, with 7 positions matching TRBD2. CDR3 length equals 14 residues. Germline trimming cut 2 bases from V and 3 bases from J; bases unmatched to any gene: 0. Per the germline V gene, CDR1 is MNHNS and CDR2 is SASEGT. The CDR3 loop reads CASSELADTGELFF. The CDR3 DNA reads TGTGCCAGCAGTGAACTAGCGGACACCGGGGAGCTGTTTTTT.

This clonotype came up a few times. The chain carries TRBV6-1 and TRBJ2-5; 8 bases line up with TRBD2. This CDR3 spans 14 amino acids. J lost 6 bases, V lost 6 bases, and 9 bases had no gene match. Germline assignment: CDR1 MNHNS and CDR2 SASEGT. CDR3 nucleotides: TGTGCCAGCAGACCCGGACTAGCTATGCAGACCCAGTACTTC. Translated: CASRPGLAMQTQYF.

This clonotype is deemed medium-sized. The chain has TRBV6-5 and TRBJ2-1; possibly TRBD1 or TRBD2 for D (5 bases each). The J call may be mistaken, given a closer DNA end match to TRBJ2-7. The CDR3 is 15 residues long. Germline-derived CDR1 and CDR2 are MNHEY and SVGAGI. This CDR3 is CASRKGPQLNDEQYF. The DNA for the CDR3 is TGTGCCAGCAGAAAGGGACCACAACTAAACGACGAGCAGTACTTC.

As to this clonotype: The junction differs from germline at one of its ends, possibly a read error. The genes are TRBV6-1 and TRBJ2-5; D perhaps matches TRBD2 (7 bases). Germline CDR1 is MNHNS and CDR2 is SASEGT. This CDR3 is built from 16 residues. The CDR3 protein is CASDALGGGDQETQYF. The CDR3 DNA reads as TGTGCCAGCGACGCGTTAGGGGGGGGGGACCAAGAGACGCAGTACTTC.

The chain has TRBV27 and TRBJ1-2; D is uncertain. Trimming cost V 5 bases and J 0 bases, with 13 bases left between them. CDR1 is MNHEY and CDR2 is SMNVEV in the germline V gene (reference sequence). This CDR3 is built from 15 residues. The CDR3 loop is CASSPQIQANYGYTF. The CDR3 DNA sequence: TGTGCCAGCAGTCCTCAAATCCAAGCTAACTATGGCTACACCTTC.

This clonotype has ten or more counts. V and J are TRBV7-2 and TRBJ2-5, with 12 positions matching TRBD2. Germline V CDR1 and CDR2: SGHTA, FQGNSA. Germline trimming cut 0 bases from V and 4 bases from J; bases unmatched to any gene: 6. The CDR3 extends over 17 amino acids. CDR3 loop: CASSLAQLAGGGETQYF. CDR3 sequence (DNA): TGTGCCAGCAGCTTAGCGCAACTAGCGGGAGGTGGAGAGACCCAGTACTTC.

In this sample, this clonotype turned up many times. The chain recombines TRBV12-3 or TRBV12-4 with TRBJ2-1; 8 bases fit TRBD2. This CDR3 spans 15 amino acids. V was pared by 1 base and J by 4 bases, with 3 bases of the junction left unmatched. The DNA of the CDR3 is TGTGCCAGCAGTTTAGAGGCGGGAGGTTACAATGAGCAGTTCTTC. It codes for CASSLEAGGYNEQFF.

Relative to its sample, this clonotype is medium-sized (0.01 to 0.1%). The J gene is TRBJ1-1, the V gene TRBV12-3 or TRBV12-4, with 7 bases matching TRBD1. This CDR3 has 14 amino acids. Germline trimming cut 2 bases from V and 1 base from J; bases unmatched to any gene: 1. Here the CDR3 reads CASSLRTGNTEAFF. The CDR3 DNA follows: TGTGCCAGCAGTTTAAGGACAGGGAACACTGAAGCTTTCTTT.

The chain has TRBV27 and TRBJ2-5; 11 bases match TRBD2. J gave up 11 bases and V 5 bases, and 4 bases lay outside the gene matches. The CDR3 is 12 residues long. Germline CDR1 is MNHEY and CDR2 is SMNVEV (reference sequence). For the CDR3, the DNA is TGTGCCAGCAGTAAACTAGCGGGGGAGCAGTACTTC. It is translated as CASSKLAGEQYF.

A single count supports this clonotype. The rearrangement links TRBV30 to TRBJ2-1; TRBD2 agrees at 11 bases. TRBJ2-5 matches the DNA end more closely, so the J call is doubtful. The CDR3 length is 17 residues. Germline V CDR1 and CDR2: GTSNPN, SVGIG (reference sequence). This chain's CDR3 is CAWSVGLSSGRQETQYF. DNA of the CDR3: TGTGCCTGGAGTGTAGGGTTGTCTAGCGGGAGGCAAGAGACCCAGTACTTC.

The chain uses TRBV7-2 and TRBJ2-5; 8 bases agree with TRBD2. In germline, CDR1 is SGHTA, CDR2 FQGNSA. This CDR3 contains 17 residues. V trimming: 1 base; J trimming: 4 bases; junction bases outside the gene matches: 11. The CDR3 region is CASSLGGTLGGAETQYF. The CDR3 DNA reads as TGTGCCAGCAGCTTAGGGGGCACTCTCGGGGGGGCAGAGACCCAGTACTTC.

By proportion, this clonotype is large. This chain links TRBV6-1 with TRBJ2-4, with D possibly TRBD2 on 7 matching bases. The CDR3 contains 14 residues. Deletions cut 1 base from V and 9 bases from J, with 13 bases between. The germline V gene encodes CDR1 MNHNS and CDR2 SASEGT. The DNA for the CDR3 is TGTGCCAGCAGTGAAGTTCGGGGAGGGGGCATTCAGTACTTC. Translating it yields CASSEVRGGGIQYF.

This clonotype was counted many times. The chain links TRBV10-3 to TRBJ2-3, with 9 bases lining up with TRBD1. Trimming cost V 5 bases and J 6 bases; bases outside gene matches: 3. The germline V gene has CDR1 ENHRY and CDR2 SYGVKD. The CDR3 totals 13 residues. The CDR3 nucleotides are TGTGCCATCAGTACAGGGGGCGCGGATACGCAGTATTTT. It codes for CAISTGGADTQYF.

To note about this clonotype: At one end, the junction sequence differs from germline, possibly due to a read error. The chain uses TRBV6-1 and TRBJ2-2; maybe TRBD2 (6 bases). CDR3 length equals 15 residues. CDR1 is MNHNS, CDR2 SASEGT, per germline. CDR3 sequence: CASSGDLASNGELYF. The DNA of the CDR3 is TGTGCCAGCAGTGGGGATCTAGCGAGTAACGGGGAGCTGTATTTT.

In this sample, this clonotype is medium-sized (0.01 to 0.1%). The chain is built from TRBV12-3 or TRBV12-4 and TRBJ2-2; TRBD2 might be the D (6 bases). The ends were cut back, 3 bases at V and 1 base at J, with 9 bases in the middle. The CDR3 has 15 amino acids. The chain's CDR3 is CASSFGSGNTGELFF. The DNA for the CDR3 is TGTGCCAGCAGTTTTGGTAGCGGGAACACCGGGGAGCTGTTTTTT.

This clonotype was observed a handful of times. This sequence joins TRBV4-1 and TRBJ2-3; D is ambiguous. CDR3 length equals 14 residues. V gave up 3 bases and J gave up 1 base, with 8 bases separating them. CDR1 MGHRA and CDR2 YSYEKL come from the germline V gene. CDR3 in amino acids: CASSQTRGTDTQYF. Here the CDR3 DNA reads TGCGCCAGCAGCCAGACACGGGGCACAGATACGCAGTATTTT.

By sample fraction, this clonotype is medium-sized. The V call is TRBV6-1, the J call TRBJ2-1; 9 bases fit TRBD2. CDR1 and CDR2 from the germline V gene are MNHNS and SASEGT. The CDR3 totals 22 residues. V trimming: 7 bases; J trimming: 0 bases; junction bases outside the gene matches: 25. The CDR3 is CASNPQGRWAGGRESSYNEQFF. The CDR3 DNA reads TGTGCCAGCAACCCTCAAGGGCGTTGGGCGGGAGGGCGGGAAAGCTCCTACAATGAGCAGTTCTTC.

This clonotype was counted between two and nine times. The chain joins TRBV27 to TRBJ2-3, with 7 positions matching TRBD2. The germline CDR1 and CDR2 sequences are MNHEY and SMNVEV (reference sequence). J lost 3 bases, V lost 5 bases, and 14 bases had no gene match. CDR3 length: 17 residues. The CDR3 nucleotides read TGTGCCAGCAGTCCTGGCCGACTAGCTTCTGGGACAGATACGCAGTATTTT. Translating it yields CASSPGRLASGTDTQYF.

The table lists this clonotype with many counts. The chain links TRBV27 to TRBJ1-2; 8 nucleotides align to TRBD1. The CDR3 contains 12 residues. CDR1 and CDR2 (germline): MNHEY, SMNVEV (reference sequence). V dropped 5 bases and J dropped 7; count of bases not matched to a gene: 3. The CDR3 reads CASSPQGGGYTF. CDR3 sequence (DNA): TGTGCCAGCAGTCCACAGGGGGGTGGCTACACCTTC.

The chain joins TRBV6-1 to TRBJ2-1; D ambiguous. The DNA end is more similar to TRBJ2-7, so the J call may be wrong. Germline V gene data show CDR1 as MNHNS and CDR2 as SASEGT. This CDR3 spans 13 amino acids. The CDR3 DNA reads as TGTGCCAGCAGTGCGCGCAGCTCCTACGAGCAGTACTTC. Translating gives CASSARSSYEQYF.

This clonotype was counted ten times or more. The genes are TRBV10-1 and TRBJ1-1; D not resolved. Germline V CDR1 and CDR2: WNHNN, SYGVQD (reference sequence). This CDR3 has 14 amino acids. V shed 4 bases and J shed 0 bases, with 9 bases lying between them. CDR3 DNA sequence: TGCGCCAGCAGTGCCACCTTAATGAACACTGAAGCTTTCTTT. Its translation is CASSATLMNTEAFF.

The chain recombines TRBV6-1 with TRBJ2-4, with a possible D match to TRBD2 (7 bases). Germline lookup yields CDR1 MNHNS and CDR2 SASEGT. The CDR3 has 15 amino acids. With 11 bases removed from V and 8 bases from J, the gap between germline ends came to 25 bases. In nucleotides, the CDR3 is TGTGCCGGCGGGGAGGGGGTGGGAGCCCAAGACATTCAGTACTTC. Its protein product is CAGGEGVGAQDIQYF.

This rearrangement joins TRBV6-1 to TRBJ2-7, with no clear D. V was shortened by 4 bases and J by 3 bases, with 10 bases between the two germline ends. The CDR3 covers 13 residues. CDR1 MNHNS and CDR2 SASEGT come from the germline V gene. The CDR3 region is CASSVGTNYEQYF. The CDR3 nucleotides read TGTGCCAGCAGTGTGGGCACAAACTACGAGCAGTACTTC.

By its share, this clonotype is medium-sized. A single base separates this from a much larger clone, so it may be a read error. For the CDR3, the DNA is TGTGCCAGCAGTTATTCTGACTACGTGGCTAGCGGGAGGGCCGTAGAGACCCAGTTCTTC. As protein: CASSYSDYVASGRAVETQFF. This chain links TRBV6-5 with TRBJ2-1; 12 bases agree with TRBD2. V was clipped by 3 bases and J by 13 bases; unmatched bases: 25. The CDR3 loop spans 20 amino acids. The germline CDR1 and CDR2 sequences are MNHEY and SVGAGI.

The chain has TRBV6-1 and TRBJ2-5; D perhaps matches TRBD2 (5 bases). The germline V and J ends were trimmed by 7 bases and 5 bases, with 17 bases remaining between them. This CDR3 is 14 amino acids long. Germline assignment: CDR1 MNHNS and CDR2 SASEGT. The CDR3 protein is CASTEGPSTETQYF. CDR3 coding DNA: TGTGCCAGCACCGAGGGCCCCTCGACTGAGACCCAGTACTTC.

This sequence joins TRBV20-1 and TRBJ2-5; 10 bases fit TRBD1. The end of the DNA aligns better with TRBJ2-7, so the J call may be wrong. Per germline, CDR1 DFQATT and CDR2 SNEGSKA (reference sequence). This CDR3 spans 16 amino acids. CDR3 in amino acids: CSADSSWDRGSDEQYF. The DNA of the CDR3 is TGCAGTGCCGATTCGAGTTGGGACAGGGGTTCCGACGAGCAGTACTTC.

The CDR3 DNA follows: TGTGCCAGCAGTGAAGTAGCGGGAAATGAAAATGAGCAGTTCTTC. Protein: CASSEVAGNENEQFF. The rearrangement links TRBV6-1 to TRBJ2-1, with 8 nucleotides matching TRBD2. The CDR3 has 15 residues. The V gene end was trimmed by 1 base and the J gene end by 7 bases; junction bases not matched to a gene: 6. The germline CDR1 and CDR2 sequences are MNHNS and SASEGT.

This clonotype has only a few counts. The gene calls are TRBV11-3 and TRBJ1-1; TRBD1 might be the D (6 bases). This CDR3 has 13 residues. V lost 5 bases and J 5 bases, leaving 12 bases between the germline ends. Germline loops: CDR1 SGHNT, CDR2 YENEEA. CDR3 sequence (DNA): TGTGCCAGCAGCCTGGAGGGGGGAACTGAAGCTTTCTTT. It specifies CASSLEGGTEAFF.

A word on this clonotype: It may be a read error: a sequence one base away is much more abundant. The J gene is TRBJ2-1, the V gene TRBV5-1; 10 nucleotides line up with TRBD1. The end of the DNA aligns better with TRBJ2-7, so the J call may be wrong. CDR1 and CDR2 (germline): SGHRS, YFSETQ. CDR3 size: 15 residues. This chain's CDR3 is CASSLVGDRGNEQYF. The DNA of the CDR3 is TGCGCCAGCAGCTTGGTCGGGGACAGGGGCAATGAGCAGTACTTC.

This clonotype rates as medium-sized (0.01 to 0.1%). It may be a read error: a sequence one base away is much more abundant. Here the CDR3 reads CASSEGSSYEQFF. CDR3 coding DNA: TGCGCCAGCAGTGAGGGCAGCTCCTACGAGCAGTTCTTC. V is TRBV10-1 and J is TRBJ2-1; D is uncertain. Germline V CDR1 and CDR2: WNHNN, SYGVQD (reference sequence). The V end was cut by 2 bases, the J end by 10 bases, with 12 bases between. The CDR3 spans 13 residues.